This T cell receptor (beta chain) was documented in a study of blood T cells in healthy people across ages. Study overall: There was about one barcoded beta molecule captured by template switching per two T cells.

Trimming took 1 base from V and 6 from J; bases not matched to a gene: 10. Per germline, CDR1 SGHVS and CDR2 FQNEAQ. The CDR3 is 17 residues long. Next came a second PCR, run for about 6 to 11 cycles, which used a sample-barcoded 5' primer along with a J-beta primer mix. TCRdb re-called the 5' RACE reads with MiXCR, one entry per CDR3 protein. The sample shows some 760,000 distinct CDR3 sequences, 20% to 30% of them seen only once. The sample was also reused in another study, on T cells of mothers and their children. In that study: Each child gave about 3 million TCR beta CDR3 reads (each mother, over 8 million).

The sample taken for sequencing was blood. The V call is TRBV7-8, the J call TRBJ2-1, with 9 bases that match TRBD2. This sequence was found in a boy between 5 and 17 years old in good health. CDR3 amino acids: CASSLGPVAGVVNEQFF. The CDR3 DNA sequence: TGTGCCAGCAGCTTAGGCCCCGTAGCGGGAGTTGTCAATGAGCAGTTCTTC.